These 26 T cell receptor beta chains came from one sample sequenced in a study of cytomegalovirus exposure and HLA in healthy donors. The PCR had 60 Vbeta and 13 Jbeta primers. The protocol was immunoSEQ multiplex PCR, while the TCRdb copy is restricted to in-frame clones and leaves out a portion. This table holds 70,000 to 95,000 clones, more than 75% found once. The sample consisted of PBMCs. These receptors all stem from a woman in her thirties or forties in good health and CMV-seropositive.

The chain couples TRBV6-5 to TRBJ1-6, with 10 bases aligning to TRBD1. With 7 bases clipped from V and 10 bases from J, the junction kept 10 bases outside the gene matches. This CDR3 is built from 15 residues. Germline assignment: CDR1 MNHEY and CDR2 SVGAGI. CDR3 amino acids: CASTRTGGGYSPLHF. CDR3 in DNA: TGTGCCAGCACCAGGACAGGGGGAGGATACTCACCCCTCCACTTT.

The table lists this clone with a few counts. V is TRBV4-3 and J is TRBJ1-5; D remains unclear. Trimming left V 0 bases short and J 4 bases short, with 13 bases between. Germline V gene lookup returns CDR1 LGHNA and CDR2 YSLEER. The CDR3 length is 16 residues. CDR3 in DNA: TGCGCCAGCAGCCAAGATCGCTCGAGGTATAATCAGCCCCAGCATTTT. It codes for CASSQDRSRYNQPQHF.

The rearrangement joins TRBV29-1 to TRBJ2-1; maybe TRBD1 (5 bases). Trimming pared 7 bases from V and 7 bases from J, leaving 23 bases between. The V gene's germline CDR1 is SQVTM and CDR2 ANQGSEA. This CDR3 contains 15 residues. CDR3 loop: CSAESSADIRNEQFF. The CDR3 DNA reads as TGCAGCGCCGAGAGCTCGGCGGACATTCGGAATGAGCAGTTCTTC.

The rearrangement uses TRBV27 and TRBJ2-6; TRBD2 matches at 14 bases. Per the germline V gene, CDR1 is MNHEY and CDR2 is SMNVEV (reference sequence). The CDR3 has 20 amino acids. With 4 bases clipped from V and 0 bases from J, the junction kept 8 bases outside the gene matches. CDR3 nucleotides: TGTGCCAGCAGTTCACGCGGGACTAGCGGGAGAGACTCTGGGGCCAACGTCCTGACTTTC. It encodes CASSSRGTSGRDSGANVLTF.

J is TRBJ2-7 and V is TRBV6-1, with TRBD1 matching 8 bases. This CDR3 has 15 amino acids. CDR1 MNHNS and CDR2 SASEGT come from the germline V gene. V lost 6 bases to trimming and J lost 1 base; unmatched junction nucleotides: 8. DNA of the CDR3: TGTGCCAGCAGCCCCTCCCAGGGGGCGTCCTACGAGCAGTACTTC. It codes for CASSPSQGASYEQYF.

This chain uses TRBV5-6 with TRBJ2-7; 7 nucleotides align to TRBD1. J lost 2 bases, V lost 3 bases, and 14 bases had no gene match. Looked up from germline, CDR1 is SGHDT and CDR2 is YYEEEE. This CDR3 contains 17 residues. For the CDR3, the DNA is TGTGCCAGCAGCTCGCCGCTTGGACAGGAATCGACCTACGAGCAGTACTTC. Protein sequence: CASSSPLGQESTYEQYF.

The chain links TRBV6-1 to TRBJ2-3; D possibly corresponds to TRBD2 (6 bases). This CDR3 comprises 17 residues. The V gene's germline CDR1 is MNHNS and CDR2 SASEGT. Trimming cost V 3 bases and J 4 bases, with 20 bases left between them. The CDR3 nucleotides are TGTGCCAGCAGTGATCTGGCGGGACCCCCTAGGGCAGATACGCAGTATTTT. Its protein product is CASSDLAGPPRADTQYF.

This clone was seen just once. The chain has TRBV2 and TRBJ2-7, with 7 bases lining up with TRBD2. The CDR3 has 14 residues. Germline-derived CDR1 and CDR2 are SNHLY and FYNNEI. The J segment lost 5 bases and the V segment lost 8 bases, leaving 12 bases of the junction unmatched. The CDR3, as DNA: TGTGCCAGCTCAAGAAGCGGGGCGCTCGACGAGCAGTACTTC. Amino acids: CASSRSGALDEQYF.

The chain couples TRBV12-5 to TRBJ2-3, with TRBD2 matching 9 bases. CDR1 is LGHNT and CDR2 is FRNRAP in the germline V gene. The CDR3 length is 19 residues. The trim removed 2 bases at V and 2 bases at J, leaving 14 bases unmatched. The CDR3 DNA sequence: TGTGCTAGTGGTTTGTATGTTAGCGGGGGAGTCAGGACCACAGATACGCAGTATTTT. This codes for CASGLYVSGGVRTTDTQYF.

This sequence joins TRBV11-2 and TRBJ2-5; 10 nucleotides line up with TRBD1. The trim removed 10 bases at V and 5 bases at J, leaving 4 bases unmatched. The CDR3 runs 12 residues. CDR1 and CDR2 (germline): SGHAT, FQNNGV. CDR3 region: CATSGQGETQYF. In nucleotides, the CDR3 is TGTGCCACCTCGGGACAGGGGGAGACCCAGTACTTC.

The V gene is TRBV27, the J gene TRBJ2-2, with 7 bases identical to TRBD2. The CDR3 is 14 residues long. Trimming at V came to 6 bases and at J to 3 bases, leaving 4 bases not matched to a gene. Germline loops: CDR1 MNHEY, CDR2 SMNVEV (reference sequence). CDR3 coding DNA: TGTGCCAGCAGCGGACTAGATCACACCGGGGAGCTGTTTTTT. This translates into CASSGLDHTGELFF.

In nucleotides, the CDR3 is TGTGCCAGCAGCTTGTCGGTGGGGGGGAGTCAAGAGACCCAGTACTTC. This codes for CASSLSVGGSQETQYF. The chain carries TRBV5-6 and TRBJ2-5, with 7 positions matching TRBD2. Germline CDR1 is SGHDT and CDR2 is YYEEEE. The CDR3 has 16 residues. Trimming cost V 1 base and J 2 bases; bases outside gene matches: 8.

V usage is TRBV6-5 and J usage is TRBJ1-2; the match to TRBD1 covers 8 bases. The CDR3 is 14 amino acids. The germline V gene has CDR1 MNHEY and CDR2 SVGAGI. The trim removed 4 bases at V and 8 bases at J, leaving 9 bases unmatched. The CDR3 coding sequence is TGTGCCAGCAGTTCCGCCCGACAGGGGAACGGCTACACCTTC. Translated, it gives CASSSARQGNGYTF.

The V call is TRBV7-9, the J call TRBJ2-7; 9 bases align to TRBD2. This CDR3 contains 16 residues. The germline V gene has CDR1 SEHNR and CDR2 FQNEAQ (reference sequence). With 4 bases clipped from V and 2 bases from J, the junction kept 9 bases outside the gene matches. The CDR3 nucleotides are TGTGCCAGCAGCTCTGGCTCGACTAGCGGTGCCTACGAGCAGTACTTC. This codes for CASSSGSTSGAYEQYF.

This chain uses TRBV5-1 with TRBJ2-7, with 10 bases fitting TRBD2. With V trimmed by 3 bases and J by 0 bases, 6 bases remained unmatched. CDR1 and CDR2 from the germline V gene are SGHRS and YFSETQ. The CDR3 is made up of 16 amino acids. CDR3 sequence: CASSSQPSGSSYEQYF. The DNA of the CDR3 is TGCGCCAGCAGCTCTCAGCCTAGCGGGAGCTCCTACGAGCAGTACTTC.

This chain uses TRBV2 with TRBJ1-3; 8 bases are a match to TRBD1. Germline loops: CDR1 SNHLY, CDR2 FYNNEI. This CDR3 region has 15 residues. V was clipped by 9 bases and J by 4 bases; unmatched bases: 11. Written as DNA, the CDR3 is TGTGCCAGTAGCCTTACCGGGACAGGCGGAAACACCATATATTTT. Its protein is CASSLTGTGGNTIYF.

This clone was picked up a small number of times. The chain carries TRBV28 and TRBJ1-1; D is unclear. Germline CDR1 MDHEN, CDR2 SYDVKM. The V and J ends lost 5 bases and 4 bases respectively, with 8 bases between them. The CDR3 is 12 residues long. The CDR3 region is CASSRWSTEAFF. The CDR3 nucleotides are TGTGCCAGCAGTAGATGGAGCACTGAAGCTTTCTTT.

Points on this clone: The germline gene is not matched at one end of the junction; a read error may be the cause. The rearrangement uses TRBV7-7 and TRBJ2-1, with 7 bases aligning to TRBD2. The CDR3 sequence is 13 residues long. From germline, CDR1 is SSHAT and CDR2 FNYEAQ (reference sequence). CDR3 amino acids: CASSSRLADEQFF. The DNA for the CDR3 is TGTGCTAGCAGCTCCAGACTAGCCGATGAGCAGTTCTTC.

The chain combines TRBV18 with TRBJ1-3, with TRBD1 as a possible D gene (6 bases). The CDR3 loop spans 16 amino acids. With 3 bases removed from V and 2 bases from J, the gap between germline ends came to 14 bases. Germline V lookup: CDR1 KGHSH, CDR2 LQKENI. This CDR3 is CASSPVSGVAGNTIYF. CDR3 nucleotide sequence: TGTGCCAGCTCACCGGTCTCAGGGGTCGCTGGAAACACCATATATTTT.

The chain is built from TRBV6-5 and TRBJ2-5, with 7 bases matching TRBD2. Germline CDR1 MNHEY, CDR2 SVGAGI. V dropped 2 bases and J dropped 11; count of bases not matched to a gene: 5. The CDR3 extends over 12 amino acids. CDR3 amino acids: CASSYAGAKQYF. CDR3 DNA: TGTGCCAGCAGTTACGCGGGAGCTAAGCAGTACTTC.

This chain connects TRBV7-9 to TRBJ2-7, with 8 bases aligning to TRBD1. CDR3 length equals 16 residues. V lost 5 bases, J lost 0 bases, and 9 bases stayed unmatched. Germline lookup yields CDR1 SEHNR and CDR2 FQNEAQ (reference sequence). As DNA, the CDR3 is TGTGCCAGCAGCCCCGCGGGGACAGGAATCTCCTACGAGCAGTACTTC. It is translated as CASSPAGTGISYEQYF.

J is TRBJ1-1 and V is TRBV28, with no clear D. The CDR3 totals 11 residues. Germline V CDR1 and CDR2: MDHEN, SYDVKM. V lost 6 bases, J lost 8 bases, and 10 bases lay in between. Written as DNA, the CDR3 is TGTGCCAGCAGGGCTAGCTGGGAAGCTTTCTTT. Translated: CASRASWEAFF.

A single count supports this clone. The chain is built from TRBV27 and TRBJ2-7; D is perhaps TRBD1 (5 bases). Trimming stripped 3 bases from V and 0 bases from J, with 21 bases between. The V gene's germline CDR1 is MNHEY and CDR2 SMNVEV (reference sequence). The CDR3 contains 18 residues. The CDR3 DNA reads TGTGCCAGCAGTTTCTTAACGGTGAACCCGACAGCCTCCTACGAGCAGTACTTC. Residues: CASSFLTVNPTASYEQYF.

The genes are TRBV7-2 and TRBJ1-5; tentative D call: TRBD1 (6 bases). The CDR3 spans 13 residues. Germline V lookup: CDR1 SGHTA, CDR2 FQGNSA. The V and J ends lost 6 bases and 7 bases respectively, with 13 bases between them. CDR3 amino acids: CASSTQGNQPQHF. The CDR3 DNA is TGTGCCAGCAGTACCCAGGGGAACCAGCCCCAGCATTTT.

This clone was detected once. This sequence joins TRBV5-6 and TRBJ1-1; a possible D gene is TRBD1 (6 bases). This CDR3 is 14 amino acids long. V lost 4 bases, J lost 2 bases, and 12 bases lay in between. Germline CDR1 and CDR2: SGHDT and YYEEEE. In DNA, the CDR3 is TGTGCCAGCAGCGGTACAGGGCTCAACACTGAAGCTTTCTTT. Amino acids: CASSGTGLNTEAFF.

Concerning this clone itself: The junction and the germline gene differ at one end; a read error may be behind it. V usage is TRBV6-5 and J usage is TRBJ1-2; maybe TRBD1 (6 bases). This CDR3 contains 14 residues. The V gene's germline CDR1 is MNHEY and CDR2 SVGAGI. CDR3 region: CASSHSQGGYGYTF. The CDR3 nucleotides are TGTGCCAGCAGTCACTCCCAAGGGGGCTATGGCTACACCTTC.